The sequence of this T cell receptor (beta chain) was determined in a study of T cell responses to AZD1222 COVID-19 vaccine. Notes on the study in general: There were repertoire samples only from the period after the peak T cell response. Spike-specific TCR breadth and depth grew following two AZD1222 doses.

Clones were read by immunoSEQ multiplex PCR, and TCRdb kept only the in-frame ones, dropping some. The repertoire includes approximately 140,000 clones, 80% to 95% of them detected once, and more than 3% sits in the top ten. The CDR3 contains 15 residues. To note about this clone: What it binds is unknown.

The origin of this receptor is an adult who received the AZD1222 COVID-19 vaccine. The rearrangement uses TRBV21-1 and TRBJ1-5. TRBV21-1 is given as a pseudogene. The sequencing used peripheral blood, collected 28 days after the second AZD1222 dose. This CDR3 is CASSKSELRDQPQHF. CDR3 coding DNA: TGTGCCAGCAGCAAATCCGAACTGAGGGATCAGCCCCAGCATTTT.